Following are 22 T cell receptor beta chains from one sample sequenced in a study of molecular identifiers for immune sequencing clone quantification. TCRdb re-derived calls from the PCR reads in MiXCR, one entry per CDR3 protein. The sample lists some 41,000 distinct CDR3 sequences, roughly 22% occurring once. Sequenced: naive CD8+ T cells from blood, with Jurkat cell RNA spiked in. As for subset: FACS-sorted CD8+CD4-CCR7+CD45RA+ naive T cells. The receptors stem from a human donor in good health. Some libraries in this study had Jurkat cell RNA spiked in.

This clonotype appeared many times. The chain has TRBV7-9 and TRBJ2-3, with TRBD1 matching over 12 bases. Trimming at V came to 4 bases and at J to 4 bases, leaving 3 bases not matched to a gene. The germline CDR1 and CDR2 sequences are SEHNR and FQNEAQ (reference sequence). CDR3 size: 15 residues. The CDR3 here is CASSSGTGGPDTQYF. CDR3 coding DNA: TGTGCCAGCAGCTCCGGGACAGGGGGCCCAGATACGCAGTATTTT.

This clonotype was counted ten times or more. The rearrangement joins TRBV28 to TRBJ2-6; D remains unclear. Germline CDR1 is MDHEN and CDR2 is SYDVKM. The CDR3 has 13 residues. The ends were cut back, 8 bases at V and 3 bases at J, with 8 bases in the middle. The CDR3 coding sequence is TGTGCCAGCGGTGCAGTTGGGGCCAACGTCCTGACTTTC. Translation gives CASGAVGANVLTF.

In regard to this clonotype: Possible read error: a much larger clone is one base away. The DNA for the CDR3 is TGCGCCAGCAGCCAAGATAGAGGGCTAGCTGGCAATGAGCAGCTCTTC. Its translation is CASSQDRGLAGNEQLF. The chain joins TRBV4-3 to TRBJ2-1; weak D call: TRBD2 (5 bases). The CDR3 is 16 amino acids. CDR1 LGHNA and CDR2 YSLEER come from the germline V gene.

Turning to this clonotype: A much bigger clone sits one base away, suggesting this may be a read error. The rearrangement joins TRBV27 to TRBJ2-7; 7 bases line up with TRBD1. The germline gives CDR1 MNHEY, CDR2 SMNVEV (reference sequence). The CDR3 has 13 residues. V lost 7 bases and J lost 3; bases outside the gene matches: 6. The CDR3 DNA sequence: TGTGCCAGCAAAGGGACAGTGGGCTACGAGCAGTACTTC. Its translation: CASKGTVGYEQYF.

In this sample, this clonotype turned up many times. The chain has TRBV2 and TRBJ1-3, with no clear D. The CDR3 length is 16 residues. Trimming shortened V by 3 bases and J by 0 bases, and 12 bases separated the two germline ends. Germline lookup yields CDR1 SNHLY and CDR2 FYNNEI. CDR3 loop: CASSDSPGVSGNTIYF. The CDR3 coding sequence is TGTGCCAGCAGTGATTCCCCAGGTGTCTCTGGAAACACCATATATTTT.

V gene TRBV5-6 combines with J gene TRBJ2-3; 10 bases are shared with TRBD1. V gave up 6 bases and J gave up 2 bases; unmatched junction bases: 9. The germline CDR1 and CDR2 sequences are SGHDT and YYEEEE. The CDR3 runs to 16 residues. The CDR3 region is CASISHDRGLTDTQYF. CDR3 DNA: TGTGCCAGCATCAGTCATGACAGGGGGCTCACAGATACGCAGTATTTT.

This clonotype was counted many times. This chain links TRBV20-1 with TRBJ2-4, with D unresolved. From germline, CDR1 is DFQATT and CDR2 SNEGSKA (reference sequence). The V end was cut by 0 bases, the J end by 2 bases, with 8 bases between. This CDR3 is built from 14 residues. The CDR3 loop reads CSARENRPKNIQYF. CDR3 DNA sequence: TGCAGTGCTAGAGAGAATAGACCCAAAAACATTCAGTACTTC.

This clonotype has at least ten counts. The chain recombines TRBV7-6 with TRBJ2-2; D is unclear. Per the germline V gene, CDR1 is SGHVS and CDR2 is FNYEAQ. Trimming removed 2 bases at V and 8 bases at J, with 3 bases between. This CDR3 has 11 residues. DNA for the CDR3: TGTGCCAGCAGCTTACTGGGGGAGCTGTTTTTT. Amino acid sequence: CASSLLGELFF. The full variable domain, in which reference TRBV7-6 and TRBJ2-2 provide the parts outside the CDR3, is GAGVSQSPRYKVTKRGQDVALRCDPISGHVSLYWYRQALGQGPEFLTYFNYEAQQDKSGLPNDRFSAERPEGSISTLTIQRTEQRDSAMYRCASSLLGELFFGEGSRLTVL.

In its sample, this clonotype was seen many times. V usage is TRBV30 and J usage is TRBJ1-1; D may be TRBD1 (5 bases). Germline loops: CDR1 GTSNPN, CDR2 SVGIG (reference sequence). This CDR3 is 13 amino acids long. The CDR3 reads CAQGVSVGTEAFF. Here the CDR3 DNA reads TGTGCTCAAGGGGTTTCGGTAGGCACTGAAGCTTTCTTT. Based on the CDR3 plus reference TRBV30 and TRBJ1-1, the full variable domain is SQTIHQWPATLVQPVGSPLSLECTVEGTSNPNLYWYRQAAGRGLQLLFYSVGIGQISSEVPQNLSASRPQDRQFILSSKKLLLSDSGFYLCAQGVSVGTEAFFGQGTRLTVV.

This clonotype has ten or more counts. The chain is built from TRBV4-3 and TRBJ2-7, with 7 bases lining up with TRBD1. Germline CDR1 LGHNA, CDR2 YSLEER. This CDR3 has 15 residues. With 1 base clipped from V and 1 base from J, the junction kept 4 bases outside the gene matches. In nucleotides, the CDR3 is TGCGCCAGCAGCCAAGGGCGGACAGGTTCCTACGAGCAGTACTTC. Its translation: CASSQGRTGSYEQYF.

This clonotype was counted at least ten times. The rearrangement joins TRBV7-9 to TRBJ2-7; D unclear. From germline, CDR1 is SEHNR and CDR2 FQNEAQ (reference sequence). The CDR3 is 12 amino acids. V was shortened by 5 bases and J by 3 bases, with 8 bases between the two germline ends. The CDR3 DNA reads TGTGCCAGCAGCCTGGTCCGCTACGAGCAGTACTTC. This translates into CASSLVRYEQYF.

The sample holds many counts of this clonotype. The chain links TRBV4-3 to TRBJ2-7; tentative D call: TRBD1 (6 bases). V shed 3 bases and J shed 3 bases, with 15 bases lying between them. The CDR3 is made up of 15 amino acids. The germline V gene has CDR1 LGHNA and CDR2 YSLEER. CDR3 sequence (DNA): TGCGCCAGCAGCCAGTCGACAGGTTTCGTCTACGAGCAGTACTTC. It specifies CASSQSTGFVYEQYF.

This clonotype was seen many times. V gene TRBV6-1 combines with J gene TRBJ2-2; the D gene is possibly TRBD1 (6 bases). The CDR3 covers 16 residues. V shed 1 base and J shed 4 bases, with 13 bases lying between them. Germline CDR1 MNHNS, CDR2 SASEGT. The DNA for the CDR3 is TGTGCCAGCAGTGAAGGTCAAGGCAGGGGCACCGGGGAGCTGTTTTTT. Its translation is CASSEGQGRGTGELFF.

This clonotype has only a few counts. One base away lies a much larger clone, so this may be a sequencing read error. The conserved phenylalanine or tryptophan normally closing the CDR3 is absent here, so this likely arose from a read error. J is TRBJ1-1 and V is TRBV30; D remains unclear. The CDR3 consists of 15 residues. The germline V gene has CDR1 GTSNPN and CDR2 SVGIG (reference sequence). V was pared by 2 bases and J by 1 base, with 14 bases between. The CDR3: CAWSISWASNTEAFS. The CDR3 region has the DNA TGTGCCTGGAGTATCTCGTGGGCTTCGAACACTGAAGCTTTCTCT.

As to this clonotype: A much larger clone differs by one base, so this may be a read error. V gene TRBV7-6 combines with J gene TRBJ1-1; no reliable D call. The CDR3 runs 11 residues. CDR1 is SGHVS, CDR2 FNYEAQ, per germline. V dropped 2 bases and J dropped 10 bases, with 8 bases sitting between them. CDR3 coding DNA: TGTGCCAGCAGCTTAAACGGTGGAGCTTTCTTT. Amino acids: CASSLNGGAFF.

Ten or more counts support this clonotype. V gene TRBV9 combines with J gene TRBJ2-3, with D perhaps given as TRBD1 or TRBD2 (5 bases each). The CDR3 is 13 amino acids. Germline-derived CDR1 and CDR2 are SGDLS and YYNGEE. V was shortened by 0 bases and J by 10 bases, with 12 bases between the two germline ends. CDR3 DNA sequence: TGTGCCAGCAGCGTAGCCCTAGGGGAGTCGCAGTATTTT. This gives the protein CASSVALGESQYF. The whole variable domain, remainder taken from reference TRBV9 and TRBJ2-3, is DSGVTQTPKHLITATGQRVTLRCSPRSGDLSVYWYQQSLDQGLQFLIQYYNGEERAKGNILERFSAQQFPDLHSELNLSSLELGDSALYFCASSVALGESQYFGPGTRLTVL.

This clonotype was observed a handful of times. CDR3: CASSQDLFTAGNTIYF. In DNA, the CDR3 is TGTGCCAGCAGCCAAGATCTTTTCACTGCTGGAAACACCATATATTTT. This chain uses TRBV3-1 with TRBJ1-3, with D hard to call. Trimming left V 0 bases short and J 2 bases short, with 11 bases between. Germline CDR1 is LGHDT and CDR2 is YNNKEL (reference sequence). CDR3 length: 16 residues.

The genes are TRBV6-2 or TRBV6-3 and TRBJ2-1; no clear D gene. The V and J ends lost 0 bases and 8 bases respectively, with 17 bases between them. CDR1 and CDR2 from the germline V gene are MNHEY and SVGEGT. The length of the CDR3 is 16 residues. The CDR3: CASSYSGNHFLDEQFF. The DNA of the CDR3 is TGTGCCAGCAGTTACTCTGGGAATCATTTTTTGGATGAGCAGTTCTTC.

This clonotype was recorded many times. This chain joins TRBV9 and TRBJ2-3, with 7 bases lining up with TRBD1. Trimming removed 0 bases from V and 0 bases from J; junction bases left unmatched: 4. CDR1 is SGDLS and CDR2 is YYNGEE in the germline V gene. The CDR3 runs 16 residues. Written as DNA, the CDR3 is TGTGCCAGCAGCGTAGAAGGGGGCCAGAGCACAGATACGCAGTATTTT. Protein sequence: CASSVEGGQSTDTQYF.

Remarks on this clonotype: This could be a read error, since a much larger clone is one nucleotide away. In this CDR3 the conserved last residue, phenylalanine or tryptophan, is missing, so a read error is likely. The CDR3 protein is CSVEATQETQYS. In nucleotides, the CDR3 is TGCAGCGTTGAGGCTACACAAGAGACCCAGTACTCC. The V and J genes are TRBV29-1 and TRBJ2-5, with D unclear. V shed 3 bases and J shed 2 bases, with 7 bases lying between them. Germline V CDR1 and CDR2: SQVTM, ANQGSEA. The CDR3 is 12 residues long.

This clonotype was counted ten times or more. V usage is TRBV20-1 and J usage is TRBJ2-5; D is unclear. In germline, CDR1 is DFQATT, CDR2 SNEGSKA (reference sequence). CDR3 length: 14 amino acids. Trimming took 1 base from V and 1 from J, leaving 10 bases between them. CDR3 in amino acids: CSARGVHPQETQYF. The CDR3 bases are TGCAGTGCTAGAGGGGTACACCCCCAAGAGACCCAGTACTTC.

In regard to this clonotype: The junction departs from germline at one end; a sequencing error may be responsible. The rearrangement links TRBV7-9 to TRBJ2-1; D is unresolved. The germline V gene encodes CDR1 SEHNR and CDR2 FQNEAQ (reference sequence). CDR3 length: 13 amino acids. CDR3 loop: CASSLTSYNEQLF. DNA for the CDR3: TGTGCCAGCAGCTTGACCTCCTACAATGAGCAGCTCTTC.